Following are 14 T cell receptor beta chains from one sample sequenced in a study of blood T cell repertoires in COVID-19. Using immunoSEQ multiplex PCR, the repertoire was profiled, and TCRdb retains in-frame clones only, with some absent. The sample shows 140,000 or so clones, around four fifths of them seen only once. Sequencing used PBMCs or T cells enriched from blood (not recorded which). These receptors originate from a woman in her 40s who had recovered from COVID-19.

The CDR3 region has the DNA TGTGCCAGCAGCGGCGGAGCATCCTACAATGAGCAGTTCTTC. Translation gives CASSGGASYNEQFF. The chain employs TRBV13 and TRBJ2-1; no definite D call. CDR1 and CDR2 (germline): PRHDT, FYEKMQ (reference sequence). CDR3 length: 14 amino acids. Trimming removed 5 bases at V and 1 base at J, with 9 bases between.

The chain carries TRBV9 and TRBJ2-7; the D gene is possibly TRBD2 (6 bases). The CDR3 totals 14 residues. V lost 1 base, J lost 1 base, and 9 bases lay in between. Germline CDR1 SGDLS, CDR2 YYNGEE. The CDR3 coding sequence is TGTGCCAGCAGCGTATTAGCGGTTTCCTACGAGCAGTACTTC. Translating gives CASSVLAVSYEQYF.

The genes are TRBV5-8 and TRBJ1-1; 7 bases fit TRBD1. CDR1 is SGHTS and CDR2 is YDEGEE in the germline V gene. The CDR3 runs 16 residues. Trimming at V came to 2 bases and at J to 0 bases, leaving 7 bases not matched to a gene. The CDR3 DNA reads TGTGCCAGCAGCTTTAGGGCAGGGGGTTTGAACACTGAAGCTTTCTTT. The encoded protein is CASSFRAGGLNTEAFF. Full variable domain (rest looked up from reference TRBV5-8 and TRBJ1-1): EAGVTQSPTHLIKTRGQQATLRCSPISGHTSVYWYQQALGLGLQFLLWYDEGEERNRGNFPPRFSGRQFPNYSSELNVNALELEDSALYLCASSFRAGGLNTEAFFGQGTRLTVV.

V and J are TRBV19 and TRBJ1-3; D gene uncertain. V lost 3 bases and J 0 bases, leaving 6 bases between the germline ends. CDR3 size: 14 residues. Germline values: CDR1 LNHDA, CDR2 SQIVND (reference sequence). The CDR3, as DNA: TGTGCCAGTAGTATTCGCGGCTCTGGAAACACCATATATTTT. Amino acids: CASSIRGSGNTIYF.

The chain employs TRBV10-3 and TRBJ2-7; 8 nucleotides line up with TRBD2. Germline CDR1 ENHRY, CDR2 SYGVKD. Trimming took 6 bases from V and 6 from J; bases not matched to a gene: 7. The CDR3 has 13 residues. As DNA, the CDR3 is TGTGCCATCAGAGCCGGGACTAGAGGCGAGCAGTACTTC. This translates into CAIRAGTRGEQYF.

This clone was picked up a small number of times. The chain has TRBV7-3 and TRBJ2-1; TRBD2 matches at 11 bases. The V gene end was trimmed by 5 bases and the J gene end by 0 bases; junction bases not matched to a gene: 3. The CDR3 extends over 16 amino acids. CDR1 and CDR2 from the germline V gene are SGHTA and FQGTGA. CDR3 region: CASSITSGGSYNEQFF. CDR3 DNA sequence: TGTGCCAGCAGCATTACTAGCGGGGGCTCCTACAATGAGCAGTTCTTC.

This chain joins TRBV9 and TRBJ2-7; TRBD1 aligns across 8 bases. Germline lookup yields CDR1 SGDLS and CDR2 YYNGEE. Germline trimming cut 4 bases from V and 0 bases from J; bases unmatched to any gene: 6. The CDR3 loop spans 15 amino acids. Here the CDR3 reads CASSPQGALSYEQYF. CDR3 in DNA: TGTGCCAGCAGCCCCCAGGGGGCCCTCTCCTACGAGCAGTACTTC.

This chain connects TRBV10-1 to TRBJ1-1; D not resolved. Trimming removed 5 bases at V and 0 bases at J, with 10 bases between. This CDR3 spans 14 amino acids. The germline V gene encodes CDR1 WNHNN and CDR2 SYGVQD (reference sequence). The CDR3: CASSPGLMNTEAFF. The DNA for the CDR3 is TGCGCCAGCAGTCCGGGATTGATGAACACTGAAGCTTTCTTT.

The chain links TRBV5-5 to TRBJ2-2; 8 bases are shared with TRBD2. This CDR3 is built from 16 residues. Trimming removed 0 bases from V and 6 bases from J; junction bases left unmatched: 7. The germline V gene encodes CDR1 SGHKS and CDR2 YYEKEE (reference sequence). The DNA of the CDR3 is TGTGCCAGCAGCTTGGTATTGACTAGCGCGCCCGGGGAGCTGTTTTTT. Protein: CASSLVLTSAPGELFF.

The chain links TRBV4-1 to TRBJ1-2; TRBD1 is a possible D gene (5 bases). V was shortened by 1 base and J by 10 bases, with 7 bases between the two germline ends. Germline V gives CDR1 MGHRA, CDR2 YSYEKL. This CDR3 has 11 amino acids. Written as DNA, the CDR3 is TGCGCCAGCAGCCAAGCCAGGGTCTACACCTTC. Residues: CASSQARVYTF.

In DNA, the CDR3 is TGCGCCAGCAGCCAAGCTCCAACAGGAACGAACACTGAAGCTTTCTTT. Translation: CASSQAPTGTNTEAFF. V and J are TRBV4-1 and TRBJ1-1; possibly TRBD1 for D (5 bases). Germline V gene data show CDR1 as MGHRA and CDR2 as YSYEKL. The CDR3 extends over 16 amino acids. V lost 1 base, J lost 1 base, and 13 bases lay in between.

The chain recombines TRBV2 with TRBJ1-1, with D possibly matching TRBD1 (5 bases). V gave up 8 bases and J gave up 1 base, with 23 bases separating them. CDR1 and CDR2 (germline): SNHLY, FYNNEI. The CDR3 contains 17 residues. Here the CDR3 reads CASLVLKRQIKNTEAFF. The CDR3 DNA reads TGTGCCAGCCTTGTTCTAAAGAGACAGATAAAGAACACTGAAGCTTTCTTT. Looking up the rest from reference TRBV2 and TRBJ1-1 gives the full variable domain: EPEVTQTPSHQVTQMGQEVILRCVPISNHLYFYWYRQILGQKVEFLVSFYNNEISEKSEIFDDQFSVERPDGSNFTLKIRSTKLEDSAMYFCASLVLKRQIKNTEAFFGQGTRLTVV.

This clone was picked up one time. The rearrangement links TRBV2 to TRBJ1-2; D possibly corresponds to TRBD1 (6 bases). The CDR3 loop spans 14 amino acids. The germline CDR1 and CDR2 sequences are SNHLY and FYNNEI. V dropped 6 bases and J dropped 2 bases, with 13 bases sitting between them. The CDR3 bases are TGTGCCAGCAGCAAAGGGGGACAAAACTATGGCTACACCTTC. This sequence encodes CASSKGGQNYGYTF.

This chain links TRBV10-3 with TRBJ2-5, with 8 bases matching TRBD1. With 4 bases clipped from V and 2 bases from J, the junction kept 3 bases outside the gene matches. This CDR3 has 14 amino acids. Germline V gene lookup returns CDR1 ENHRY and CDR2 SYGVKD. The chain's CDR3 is CAISADREQETQYF. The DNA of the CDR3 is TGTGCCATCAGTGCGGACAGGGAACAAGAGACCCAGTACTTC.